Each of the 20 T cell receptor beta chains below was sequenced from the same sample in a study of CD8 T cells in ankylosing spondylitis. TCRdb called the 5' RACE reads again in MiXCR, with one record for every CDR3 protein. Of 250,000 to 300,000 distinct CDR3 sequences in the sample, over 15% were seen once. Sequenced sample: blood, either unsorted or a sorted T cell fraction (not recorded which). Source of these receptors: a male donor with ankylosing spondylitis or in good health (not recorded which).

This clonotype was detected a few times. The chain employs TRBV29-1 and TRBJ2-7; 11 nucleotides line up with TRBD1. The CDR3 consists of 13 residues. V lost 8 bases and J lost 4; bases outside the gene matches: 7. Germline V gene sequence: CDR1 SQVTM, CDR2 ANQGSEA. CDR3 loop: CSSRDRGSYEQYF. The CDR3 coding sequence is TGCAGCTCCCGGGACAGGGGGTCTTACGAGCAGTACTTC.

The chain couples TRBV12-3 or TRBV12-4 to TRBJ2-5; D may be TRBD1 or TRBD2 (5 bases each). The CDR3 covers 15 residues. The V end lost 4 bases, the J end lost 5 bases, and 17 bases lay between the germline ends. The CDR3 bases are TGTGCCAGCAGTTCTTCACGGGTCTGGGGGGAGACCCAGTACTTC. Its protein product is CASSSSRVWGETQYF.

V gene TRBV20-1 combines with J gene TRBJ2-2; weak D call: TRBD2 (6 bases). The germline V gene encodes CDR1 DFQATT and CDR2 SNEGSKA (reference sequence). V was cut by 6 bases and J by 0 bases, with 14 bases left in between. The CDR3 contains 15 residues. The CDR3 nucleotides read TGCAGTGCAACCTCCCCGGGGGCGAACACCGGGGAGCTGTTTTTT. This encodes CSATSPGANTGELFF.

The V gene is TRBV4-1, the J gene TRBJ2-7; 9 bases are a match to TRBD2. The CDR3 is 16 residues long. Germline V CDR1 and CDR2: MGHRA, YSYEKL. Losses at the gene ends were 2 bases for V and 5 bases for J; bases not matched to a gene: 10. The CDR3 DNA follows: TGCGCCAGCAGCCAACGAGGAGTAGCGGGAGAGGACGAGCAGTACTTC. Amino acid sequence: CASSQRGVAGEDEQYF.

This clonotype was picked up a small number of times. The chain couples TRBV29-1 to TRBJ2-1; TRBD2 aligns across 9 bases. Looked up from germline, CDR1 is SQVTM and CDR2 is ANQGSEA. The CDR3 is 15 amino acids. V gave up 2 bases and J gave up 1 base; unmatched junction bases: 3. CDR3 in DNA: TGCAGCGTTGAACGACTAGCGGAGTCCTACAATGAGCAGTTCTTC. Protein sequence: CSVERLAESYNEQFF.

The V call is TRBV20-1, the J call TRBJ2-3; 12 bases line up with TRBD2. Germline V lookup: CDR1 DFQATT, CDR2 SNEGSKA (reference sequence). The CDR3 has 16 amino acids. J lost 6 bases, V lost 1 base, and 8 bases had no gene match. CDR3 DNA: TGCAGTGCTAGAGGTGCTAGCGGGAGGGCCTTGGATACGCAGTATTTT. Translated: CSARGASGRALDTQYF.

The rearrangement uses TRBV4-1 and TRBJ1-6; no firm D call. V was shortened by 2 bases and J by 5 bases, with 16 bases between the two germline ends. The CDR3 runs 17 residues. CDR1 is MGHRA, CDR2 YSYEKL, per germline. The CDR3 coding sequence is TGCGCCAGCAGCCAATCACTGGGGATGAGCGATAATTCACCCCTCCACTTT. It is translated as CASSQSLGMSDNSPLHF.

This clonotype was seen repeatedly, ten times or more. V usage is TRBV11-2 and J usage is TRBJ2-3; TRBD2 matches 9 bases. The CDR3 runs 17 residues. CDR1 is SGHAT, CDR2 FQNNGV, per germline. After removal of 4 bases from V and 6 bases from J, the junction contained 14 bases not matched to a gene. The CDR3 DNA reads TGTGCCAGCAGCTCCCGAACCGTGGCGGGAGGGCCGGATACGCAGTATTTT. It yields the protein CASSSRTVAGGPDTQYF.

The chain joins TRBV7-3 to TRBJ2-1; D perhaps matches TRBD1 (5 bases). The CDR3 contains 15 residues. Germline CDR1 reads SGHTA; CDR2 reads FQGTGA. The V end was cut by 5 bases, the J end by 0 bases, with 11 bases between. CDR3 nucleotide sequence: TGTGCCAGCAGCGCAGGGCTAAGCTCCTACAATGAGCAGTTCTTC. Translation gives CASSAGLSSYNEQFF.

In this sample, this clonotype turned up a few times. The chain combines TRBV11-2 with TRBJ2-2; D is possibly TRBD1 or TRBD2 (5 bases each). Trimming removed 5 bases from V and 4 bases from J, with 20 bases in between. CDR3 size: 17 residues. Per the germline V gene, CDR1 is SGHAT and CDR2 is FQNNGV. Written as DNA, the CDR3 is TGTGCCAGCAGCCAAGCCGGCCGGGGCAGAAGCACCGGGGAGCTGTTTTTT. This translates into CASSQAGRGRSTGELFF.

The chain recombines TRBV11-3 with TRBJ2-7, with 9 bases fitting TRBD2. After removal of 4 bases from V and 7 bases from J, the junction contained 8 bases not matched to a gene. The CDR3 contains 14 residues. Germline CDR1 SGHNT, CDR2 YENEEA. The CDR3 here is CASSSLPSGDEQYF. The CDR3 region has the DNA TGTGCCAGCAGCTCACTCCCTAGCGGGGATGAGCAGTACTTC.

This clonotype was found a few times. The V and J genes are TRBV29-1 and TRBJ2-6, with 10 bases lining up with TRBD1. J gave up 14 bases and V 5 bases, and 6 bases lay outside the gene matches. Germline assignment: CDR1 SQVTM and CDR2 ANQGSEA. The CDR3 loop spans 12 amino acids. This CDR3 reads CSVPGQGNLLTF. The CDR3 DNA reads TGCAGCGTTCCGGGACAGGGGAACCTCCTGACTTTC.

This clonotype showed up many times. The J gene is TRBJ2-7, the V gene TRBV3-1, with D uncertain. Germline CDR1 reads LGHDT; CDR2 reads YNNKEL (reference sequence). The CDR3 consists of 16 residues. Between the trimmed V and J ends, which lost 1 base and 0 bases, there was a span of 13 bases. The CDR3 is CASSQVIGGDSYEQYF. The CDR3 DNA follows: TGTGCCAGCAGCCAAGTAATAGGCGGTGACTCCTACGAGCAGTACTTC.

This chain connects TRBV28 to TRBJ2-4; 9 bases fit TRBD1. Germline assignment: CDR1 MDHEN and CDR2 SYDVKM. The V and J ends lost 7 bases and 8 bases, in that order; junction bases with no gene match: 9. This CDR3 has 14 amino acids. The CDR3 sequence is CASTDRGSWDIQYF. CDR3 bases: TGTGCCAGCACCGACAGGGGGTCTTGGGACATTCAGTACTTC.

This clonotype showed up just a few times. The V call is TRBV7-2, the J call TRBJ2-6, with D tentatively TRBD2 (5 bases). CDR1 and CDR2 from the germline V gene are SGHTA and FQGNSA. Trimming cost V 0 bases and J 0 bases, with 21 bases left between them. CDR3 size: 21 residues. The CDR3 is CASSLAEIREPPFSGANVLTF. CDR3 coding DNA: TGTGCCAGCAGCTTAGCGGAGATACGGGAACCCCCATTCTCTGGGGCCAACGTCCTGACTTTC.

The V gene is TRBV11-1, the J gene TRBJ2-3, with 8 positions matching TRBD2. This CDR3 spans 19 amino acids. CDR1 and CDR2 (germline): SGHAT, FQDESV (reference sequence). V lost 5 bases and J lost 0; bases outside the gene matches: 16. CDR3 amino acids: CASSAIGRDFPSSTDTQYF. As DNA, the CDR3 is TGTGCCAGCAGCGCGATCGGGAGGGACTTCCCTTCTAGCACAGATACGCAGTATTTT. Using reference TRBV11-1 and TRBJ2-3 for the parts outside the CDR3, the full variable domain is EAEVAQSPRYKITEKSQAVAFWCDPISGHATLYWYRQILGQGPELLVQFQDESVVDDSQLPKDRFSAERLKGVDSTLKIQPAELGDSAMYLCASSAIGRDFPSSTDTQYFGPGTRLTVL.

The CDR3 sequence: CASGTLTSSNNEQFF. In DNA form, the CDR3 reads TGTGCCAGCGGTACTCTGACTAGCTCTAACAATGAGCAGTTCTTC. V gene TRBV9 combines with J gene TRBJ2-1, with 7 bases aligning to TRBD2. CDR1 is SGDLS, CDR2 YYNGEE, per germline. The CDR3 runs 15 residues. After removal of 7 bases from V and 5 bases from J, the junction contained 12 bases not matched to a gene.

This rearrangement joins TRBV29-1 to TRBJ2-7; either TRBD1 or TRBD2 may supply D (6 bases each). Germline lookup yields CDR1 SQVTM and CDR2 ANQGSEA. The CDR3 is 15 amino acids. V lost 0 bases, J lost 0 bases, and 12 bases lay in between. The CDR3 spells CSVEDGGRSSYEQYF. In nucleotides, the CDR3 is TGCAGCGTTGAAGATGGGGGGCGAAGCTCCTACGAGCAGTACTTC.

The rearrangement links TRBV29-1 to TRBJ2-7, with D possibly matching TRBD2 (5 bases). The CDR3 consists of 13 residues. Germline loops: CDR1 SQVTM, CDR2 ANQGSEA. V shed 4 bases and J shed 2 bases, with 12 bases lying between them. As DNA, the CDR3 is TGCAGCGTTGTATCGGGGTTTACCTACGAGCAGTACTTC. It codes for CSVVSGFTYEQYF.

This clonotype was counted between two and nine times. The chain recombines TRBV10-3 with TRBJ2-1; 14 nucleotides agree with TRBD2. The germline V gene encodes CDR1 ENHRY and CDR2 SYGVKD. Germline trimming cut 6 bases from V and 4 bases from J; bases unmatched to any gene: 14. The CDR3 is 19 amino acids. The CDR3 DNA reads TGTGCCATCAGCAAACTACTGACTAGCGGGAGGGACCTTTACAATGAGCAGTTCTTC. Residues: CAISKLLTSGRDLYNEQFF.